The entry below describes one T cell receptor beta chain. The entry originates in a study of T cells after yellow fever vaccination. Germline values: CDR1 LNHDA, CDR2 SQIVND (reference sequence). CDR3 length equals 15 residues. J lost 4 bases, V lost 1 base, and 5 bases had no gene match. TCRdb re-analysed the 5' RACE reads in MiXCR, keeping a single row per CDR3 protein. The sample has some 500,000 distinct CDR3 sequences, approximately 12% seen once. This rearrangement joins TRBV19 to TRBJ2-7, with 9 bases aligning to TRBD1. The material sequenced was PBMCs, taken on the day of the yellow fever booster vaccination. The sequence derives from a man aged 25-45 years who received the YFV17D yellow fever vaccine. The CDR3 here is CASSIVIGQGYEQYF. The CDR3 DNA reads TGTGCCAGTAGTATAGTGATTGGACAGGGGTACGAGCAGTACTTC.